Listed below are T cell receptor beta chains from one sample, sequenced in a study of cytomegalovirus exposure and HLA in healthy donors. TCRdb's table, derived via immunoSEQ multiplex PCR, lists solely in-frame clones and lacks some. The data show roughly 100,000 clones, around 76% seen once. Sequenced sample: PBMCs. These receptors all come from a woman in her fifties or sixties in good health and CMV-seropositive. Each CDR3 is given with its conserved first and last residue. D genes are given only for firm matches. The listing skips clone size in some rows; elsewhere it reads once, few, many or a size class.

CDR3: CSVERTGDTQYF
DNA: TGCAGCGTTGAAAGGACAGGGGATACGCAGTATTTT
D: TRBD1
J: TRBJ2-3
V: TRBV29-1
size: -

CDR3: CASSIPRTGNTEAFF
DNA: TGTGCCAGTAGTATTCCTCGGACAGGGAACACTGAAGCTTTCTTT
D: TRBD1
J: TRBJ1-1
V: TRBV19
size: -

CDR3: CASSEELAPGGEPQHF
DNA: TGTGCCAGCAGTGAAGAGTTGGCCCCAGGAGGGGAGCCCCAGCATTTT
D: -
J: TRBJ1-5
V: TRBV2
size: -

CDR3: CASSLTGQGSRSPLHF
DNA: TGCGCCAGCAGCTTAACAGGGCAAGGGTCGAGATCACCCCTCCACTTT
D: -
J: TRBJ1-6
V: TRBV5-1
size: -

CDR3: CASRVRANYGYTF
DNA: TGTGCCAGCAGGGTCAGAGCTAACTATGGCTACACCTTC
D: -
J: TRBJ1-2
V: TRBV19
size: -

CDR3: CASSSSGTVSLSSYNEQFF
DNA: TGTGCCAGCAGCTCCTCCGGGACAGTAAGTCTCAGCTCCTACAATGAGCAGTTCTTC
D: TRBD1
J: TRBJ2-1
V: TRBV7-3
size: once

CDR3: CASSLRGPGANVLTF
DNA: TGTGCCAGCAGCCTCAGGGGGCCTGGGGCCAACGTCCTGACTTTC
D: TRBD1
J: TRBJ2-6
V: TRBV7-8
size: -

CDR3: CAWKKTASSYNSPLHF
DNA: TGTGCCTGGAAAAAGACAGCTAGCTCCTATAATTCACCCCTCCACTTT
D: -
J: TRBJ1-6
V: TRBV30
size: -

CDR3: CASSEGLPNQPQHF
DNA: TGTGCCAGCTCCGAGGGACTGCCAAATCAGCCCCAGCATTTT
D: -
J: TRBJ1-5
V: TRBV28
size: -

CDR3: CASSRSSSTDTQYF
DNA: TGTGCCAGCAGCCGTAGTAGTAGCACAGATACGCAGTATTTT
D: -
J: TRBJ2-3
V: TRBV5-4
size: -

CDR3: CASSYLYEQYF
DNA: TGTGCCAGCAGTTACCTATACGAGCAGTACTTC
D: -
J: TRBJ2-7
V: TRBV6-1
size: -

CDR3: CASSDGGWNQPQHF
DNA: TGTGCCAGCAGCGATGGCGGGTGGAATCAGCCCCAGCATTTT
D: -
J: TRBJ1-5
V: TRBV2
size: -

CDR3: CASSGGLAQETQYF
DNA: TGTGCCAGCAGCGGGGGACTAGCTCAAGAGACCCAGTACTTC
D: TRBD2
J: TRBJ2-5
V: TRBV7-2
size: -